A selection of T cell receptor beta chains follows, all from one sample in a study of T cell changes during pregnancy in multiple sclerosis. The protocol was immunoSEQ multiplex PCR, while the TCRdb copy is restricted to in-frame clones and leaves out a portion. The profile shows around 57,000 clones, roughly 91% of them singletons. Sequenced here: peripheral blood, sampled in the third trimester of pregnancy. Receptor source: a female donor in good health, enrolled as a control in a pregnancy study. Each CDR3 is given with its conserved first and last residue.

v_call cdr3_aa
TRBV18 CASSPVNSGSNNEQYF
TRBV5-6 CASSGLWSFRTEAFF
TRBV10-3 CAINKQGGDYGYTF
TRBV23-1 CASSQRCWAYGYTF
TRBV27 CASSLTGNTEAFF
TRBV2 CASEGLAVSLKGTQYF
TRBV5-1 CASSPGVVGNTIYF
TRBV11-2 CASSLIAGGPGEQFF
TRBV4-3 CASSQGLGSNSPPHF
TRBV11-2 CASSFLAGNNEQFF
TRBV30 CAWSVGTSGNNEQFF
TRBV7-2 CASSLSGTTYNEQFF
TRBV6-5 CASRRTTGIDEQYF
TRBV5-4 CASGDRGGYGYTF
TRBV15 CATSRERGLNNEQFF
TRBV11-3 CASSLGAGGARYGYTF
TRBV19 CASSIGIGDSAGNTIYF
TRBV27 CASSLRGTGEVAFF
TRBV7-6 CASSLGAGGTTVDTQYF
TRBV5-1 CASSSEGDQPQHF
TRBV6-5 CASSSNAGQGPYEQYF
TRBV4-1 CASSPSLSTGELFF
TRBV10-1 CASSAAADCYTF
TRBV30 CAWSAGLSNQPQHF
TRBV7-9 CASSTPGGGNEQFF
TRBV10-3 CAIGGTSYNEQFF
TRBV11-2 CASSPPVAGVDYEQYF
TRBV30 CAWSQGADEQYF
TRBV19 CASSIRLAGGRSEQYF
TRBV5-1 CASSFSQGPINEQFF
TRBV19 CASSLEVSYEQYF
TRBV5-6 CASSLDTKQGDTGELFF
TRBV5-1 CASGEGHNADTQYF